A single sample gave rise to the 6 T cell receptor beta chains below, sequenced in a study of identical twins. Using its own MiXCR run on the 5' RACE reads, TCRdb lists one record per CDR3 protein. This table holds about 520,000 distinct CDR3 sequences, roughly a fifth found once. This sample was shared with a second study, whose subject was T cells expressing NK-cell markers.

Material for sequencing was CD4+ T cells sorted from blood. All receptors come from a young woman in good health.

This clonotype was recorded at least ten times. The chain uses TRBV5-1 and TRBJ2-5; D remains ambiguous. Looked up from germline, CDR1 is SGHRS and CDR2 is YFSETQ. V shed 1 base and J shed 2 bases, with 9 bases lying between them. This CDR3 comprises 14 residues. The CDR3 nucleotides read TGCGCCAGCAGCTTGAAGGGCGGACAAGAGACCCAGTACTTC. Translated: CASSLKGGQETQYF.

This chain connects TRBV20-1 to TRBJ2-2; D may correspond to TRBD1 or TRBD2 (5 bases each). The germline V and J ends were trimmed by 3 bases and 2 bases, with 13 bases remaining between them. The germline CDR1 and CDR2 sequences are DFQATT and SNEGSKA (reference sequence). The CDR3 consists of 15 residues. The CDR3: CSASIGAGNTGELFF. Written as DNA, the CDR3 is TGCAGTGCTAGTATCGGGGCCGGAAACACCGGGGAGCTGTTTTTT.

This clonotype has a handful of counts. The chain uses TRBV12-3 or TRBV12-4 and TRBJ2-2; no firm D call. V lost 8 bases and J 3 bases, leaving 4 bases between the germline ends. This CDR3 contains 11 residues. CDR3 nucleotide sequence: TGTGCCAGCGGATACACCGGGGAGCTGTTTTTT. This encodes CASGYTGELFF.

The chain couples TRBV27 to TRBJ2-7; 11 bases match TRBD2. Trimming took 6 bases from V and 4 from J; bases not matched to a gene: 14. CDR3 length equals 17 residues. CDR1 is MNHEY and CDR2 is SMNVEV in the germline V gene (reference sequence). The CDR3 loop reads CASRGEGASGRRYEQYF. The CDR3 DNA sequence: TGTGCCAGCAGGGGCGAGGGGGCTAGCGGGAGGAGGTACGAGCAGTACTTC.

This clonotype was counted many times. The chain recombines TRBV2 with TRBJ2-5; D remains unclear. V lost 6 bases and J lost 1, with 6 bases in between. Germline CDR1 reads SNHLY; CDR2 reads FYNNEI. CDR3 length: 12 amino acids. This CDR3 reads CASRTGQETQYF. In DNA, the CDR3 is TGTGCCAGCAGGACCGGCCAAGAGACCCAGTACTTC.

This rearrangement joins TRBV20-1 to TRBJ2-5, with a tentative D call TRBD2 (6 bases). Germline assignment: CDR1 DFQATT and CDR2 SNEGSKA (reference sequence). The CDR3 extends over 15 amino acids. V lost 4 bases and J lost 4, with 19 bases in between. This CDR3 is CSAIDVLGRRETQYF. The CDR3 coding sequence is TGCAGTGCTATAGATGTCCTGGGGAGGCGAGAGACCCAGTACTTC.